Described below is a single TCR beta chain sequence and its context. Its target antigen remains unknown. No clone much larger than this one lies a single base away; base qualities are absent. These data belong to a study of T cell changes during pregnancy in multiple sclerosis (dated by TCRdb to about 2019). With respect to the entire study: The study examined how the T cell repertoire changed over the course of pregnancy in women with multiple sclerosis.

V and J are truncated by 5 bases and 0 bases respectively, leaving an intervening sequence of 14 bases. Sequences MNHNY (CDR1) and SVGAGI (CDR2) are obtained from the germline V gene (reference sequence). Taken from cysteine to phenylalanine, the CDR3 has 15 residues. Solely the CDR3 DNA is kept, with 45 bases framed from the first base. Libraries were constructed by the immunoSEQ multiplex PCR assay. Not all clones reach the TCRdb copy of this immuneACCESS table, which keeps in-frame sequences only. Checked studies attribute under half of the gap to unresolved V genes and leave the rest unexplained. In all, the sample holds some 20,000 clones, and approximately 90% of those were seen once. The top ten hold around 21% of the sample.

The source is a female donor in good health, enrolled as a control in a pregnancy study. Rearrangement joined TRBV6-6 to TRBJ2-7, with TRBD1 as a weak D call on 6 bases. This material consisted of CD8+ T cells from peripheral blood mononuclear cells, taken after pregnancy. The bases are TGTGCCAGCAGTCCTAAAGGGGGTAGCTCCTACGAGCAGTACTTC. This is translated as CASSPKGGSSYEQYF.